The text below deals with one T cell receptor beta chain. This sample stems from a study of T cell changes during pregnancy in multiple sclerosis. This CDR3 is 15 amino acids long. V was clipped by 3 bases and J by 0 bases; unmatched bases: 3. Germline V gene sequence: CDR1 LNHNV, CDR2 YYDKDF (reference sequence). Sequencing was performed with immunoSEQ multiplex PCR; in TCRdb, only in-frame clones are kept and a portion is missing. Of approximately 100,000 clones in the sample, 80% to 95% were seen once. This specimen was peripheral blood, taken in the first trimester of pregnancy. The rearrangement uses TRBV15 and TRBJ2-3; 7 bases agree with TRBD2. The receptor's source is a female donor with multiple sclerosis, enrolled in a pregnancy study. CDR3 DNA sequence: TGTGCCACCAGCAGGACTAGCTCTAGCACAGATACGCAGTATTTT. It specifies CATSRTSSSTDTQYF.